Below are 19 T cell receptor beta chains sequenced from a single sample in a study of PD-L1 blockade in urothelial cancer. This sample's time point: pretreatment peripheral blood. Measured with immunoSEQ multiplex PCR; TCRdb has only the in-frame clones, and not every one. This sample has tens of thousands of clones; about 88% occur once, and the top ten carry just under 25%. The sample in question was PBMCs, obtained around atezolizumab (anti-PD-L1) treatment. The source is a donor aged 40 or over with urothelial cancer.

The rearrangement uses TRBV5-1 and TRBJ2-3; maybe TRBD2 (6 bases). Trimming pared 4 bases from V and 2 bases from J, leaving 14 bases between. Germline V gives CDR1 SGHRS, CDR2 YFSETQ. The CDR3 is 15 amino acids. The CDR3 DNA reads TGCGCCAGCAGCCCCCCCGGAGGGATCACAGATACGCAGTATTTT. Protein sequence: CASSPPGGITDTQYF.

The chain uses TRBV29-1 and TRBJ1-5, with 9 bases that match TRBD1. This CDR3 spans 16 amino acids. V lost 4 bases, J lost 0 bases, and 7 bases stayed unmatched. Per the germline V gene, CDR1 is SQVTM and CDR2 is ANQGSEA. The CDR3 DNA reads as TGCAGCGTTGGCCGGGACAGGGCTCCTAGCAATCAGCCCCAGCATTTT. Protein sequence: CSVGRDRAPSNQPQHF.

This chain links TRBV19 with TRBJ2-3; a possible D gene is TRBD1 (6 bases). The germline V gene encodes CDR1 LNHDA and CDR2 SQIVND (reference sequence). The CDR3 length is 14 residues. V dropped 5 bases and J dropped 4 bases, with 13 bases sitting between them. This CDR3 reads CASSWAGASDTQYF. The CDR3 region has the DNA TGTGCCAGTAGTTGGGCAGGGGCCTCAGATACGCAGTATTTT.

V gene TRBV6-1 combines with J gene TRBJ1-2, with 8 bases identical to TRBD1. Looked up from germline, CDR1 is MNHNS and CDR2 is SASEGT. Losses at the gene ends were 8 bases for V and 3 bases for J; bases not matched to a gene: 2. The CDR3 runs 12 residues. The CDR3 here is CASQTGDYGYTF. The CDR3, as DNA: TGTGCCAGCCAGACAGGGGACTATGGCTACACCTTC.

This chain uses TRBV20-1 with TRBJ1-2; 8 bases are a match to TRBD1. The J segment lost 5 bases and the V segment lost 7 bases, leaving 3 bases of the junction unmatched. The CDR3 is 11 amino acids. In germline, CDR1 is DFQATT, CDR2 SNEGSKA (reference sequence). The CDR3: CSGGTGYGYTF. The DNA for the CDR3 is TGCAGTGGTGGGACAGGATATGGCTACACCTTC.

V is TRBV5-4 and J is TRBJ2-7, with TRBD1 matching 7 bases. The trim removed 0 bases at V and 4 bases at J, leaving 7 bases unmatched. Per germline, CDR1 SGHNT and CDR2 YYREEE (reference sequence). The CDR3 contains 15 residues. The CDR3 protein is CASSLASGGQYEQYF. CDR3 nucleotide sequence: TGTGCCAGCAGCTTGGCGTCAGGGGGACAATACGAGCAGTACTTC.

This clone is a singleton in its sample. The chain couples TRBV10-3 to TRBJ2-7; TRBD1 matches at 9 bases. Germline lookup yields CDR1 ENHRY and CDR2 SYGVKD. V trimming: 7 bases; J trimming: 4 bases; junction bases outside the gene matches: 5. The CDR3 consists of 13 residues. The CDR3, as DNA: TGTGCCATCATGACAGGGGGGGGGTACGAGCAGTACTTC. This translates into CAIMTGGGYEQYF.

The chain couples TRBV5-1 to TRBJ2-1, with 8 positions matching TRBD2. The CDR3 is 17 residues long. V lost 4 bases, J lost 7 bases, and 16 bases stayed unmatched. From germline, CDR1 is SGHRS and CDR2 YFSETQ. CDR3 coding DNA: TGCGCCAGCAGCACGCGGGTGGGTAGCGGGACTGAGAATGAGCAGTTCTTC. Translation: CASSTRVGSGTENEQFF.

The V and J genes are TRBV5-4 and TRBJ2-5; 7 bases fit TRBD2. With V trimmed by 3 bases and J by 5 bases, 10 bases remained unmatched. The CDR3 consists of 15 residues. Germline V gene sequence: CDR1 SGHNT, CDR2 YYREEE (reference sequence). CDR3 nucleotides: TGTGCCAGCAGCTCGCCGGGCGGGAGCTGGGAGACCCAGTACTTC. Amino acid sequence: CASSSPGGSWETQYF. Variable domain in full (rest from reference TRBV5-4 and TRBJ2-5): ETGVTQSPTHLIKTRGQQVTLRCSSQSGHNTVSWYQQALGQGPQFIFQYYREEENGRGNFPPRFSGLQFPNYSSELNVNALELDDSALYLCASSSPGGSWETQYFGPGTRLLVL.

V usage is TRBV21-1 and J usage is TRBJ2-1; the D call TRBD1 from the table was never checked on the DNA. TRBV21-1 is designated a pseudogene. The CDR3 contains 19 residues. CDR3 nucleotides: TGTGCCAGCAGCAACGGACAGGGCCCCAGGATTAGCTCCTACAATGAGCAGTTCTTC. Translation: CASSNGQGPRISSYNEQFF.

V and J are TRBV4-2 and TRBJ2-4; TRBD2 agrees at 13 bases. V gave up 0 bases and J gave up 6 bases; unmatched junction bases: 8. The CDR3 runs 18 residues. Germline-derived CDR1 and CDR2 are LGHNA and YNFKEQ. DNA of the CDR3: TGTGCCAGCAGCCAAGACCCACTAGCGGGAGGGGGTAGAAACATTCAGTACTTC. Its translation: CASSQDPLAGGGRNIQYF.

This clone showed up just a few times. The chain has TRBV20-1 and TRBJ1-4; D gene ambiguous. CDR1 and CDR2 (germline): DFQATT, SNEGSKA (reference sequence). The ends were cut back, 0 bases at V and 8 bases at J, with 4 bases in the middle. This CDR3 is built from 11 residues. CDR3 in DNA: TGCAGTGCTAGAGATCTGGAAAAACTGTTTTTT. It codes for CSARDLEKLFF.

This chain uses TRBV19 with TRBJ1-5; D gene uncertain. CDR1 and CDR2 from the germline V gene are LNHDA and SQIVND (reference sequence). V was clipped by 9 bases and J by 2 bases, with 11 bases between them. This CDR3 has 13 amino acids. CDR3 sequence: CASGQVGNQPQHF. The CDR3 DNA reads TGTGCCAGCGGCCAGGTAGGCAATCAGCCCCAGCATTTT. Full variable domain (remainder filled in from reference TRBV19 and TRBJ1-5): DGGITQSPKYLFRKEGQNVTLSCEQNLNHDAMYWYRQDPGQGLRLIYYSQIVNDFQKGDIAEGYSVSREKKESFPLTVTSAQKNPTAFYLCASGQVGNQPQHFGDGTRLSIL.

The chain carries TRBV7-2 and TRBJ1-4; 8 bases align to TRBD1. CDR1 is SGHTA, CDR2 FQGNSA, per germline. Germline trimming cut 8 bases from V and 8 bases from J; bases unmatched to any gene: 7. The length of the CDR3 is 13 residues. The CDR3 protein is CASARPGGEKLFF. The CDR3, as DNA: TGTGCCAGCGCACGCCCAGGGGGCGAAAAACTGTTTTTT.

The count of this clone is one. DNA for the CDR3: TGCGCCAGCAGCACGGGGACTAGCGGGGGCCAAGAGACCCAGTACTTC. It codes for CASSTGTSGGQETQYF. This chain links TRBV5-1 with TRBJ2-5, with 14 bases aligning to TRBD2. V was pared by 4 bases and J by 1 base, with 3 bases of the junction left unmatched. The CDR3 has 16 amino acids. Germline V CDR1 and CDR2: SGHRS, YFSETQ.

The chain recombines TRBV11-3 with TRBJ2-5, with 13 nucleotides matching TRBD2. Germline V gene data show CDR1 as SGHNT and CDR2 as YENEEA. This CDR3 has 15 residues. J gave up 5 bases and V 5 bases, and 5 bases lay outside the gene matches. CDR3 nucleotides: TGTGCCAGCAGCCCCGGGACTAGCGGGGAGGAGACCCAGTACTTC. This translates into CASSPGTSGEETQYF. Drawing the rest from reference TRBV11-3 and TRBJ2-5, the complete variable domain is EAGVVQSPRYKIIEKKQPVAFWCNPISGHNTLYWYLQNLGQGPELLIRYENEEAVDDSQLPKDRFSAERLKGVDSTLKIQPAELGDSAVYLCASSPGTSGEETQYFGPGTRLLVL.

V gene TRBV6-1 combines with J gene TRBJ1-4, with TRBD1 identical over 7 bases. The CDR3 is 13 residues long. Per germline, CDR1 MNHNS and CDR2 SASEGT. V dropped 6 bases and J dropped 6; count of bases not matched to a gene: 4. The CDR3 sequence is CASSRDRDEKLFF. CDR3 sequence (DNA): TGTGCCAGCAGCCGGGACAGAGATGAAAAACTGTTTTTT.

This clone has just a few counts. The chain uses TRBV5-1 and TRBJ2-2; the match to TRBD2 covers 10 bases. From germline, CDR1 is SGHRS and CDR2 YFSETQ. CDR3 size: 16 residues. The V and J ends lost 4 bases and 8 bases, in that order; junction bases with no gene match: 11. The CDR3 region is CASSPGLASGRGELFF. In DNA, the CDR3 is TGCGCCAGCAGCCCGGGACTAGCGAGTGGTCGGGGGGAGCTGTTTTTT.

For the CDR3, the DNA is TGTGCCAGCAGTGCGCAGGGTCGTCAGCCCCAGCATTTT. It translates to CASSAQGRQPQHF. V usage is TRBV6-1 and J usage is TRBJ1-5; D might be TRBD1 (5 bases). This CDR3 is built from 13 residues. Germline CDR1 reads MNHNS; CDR2 reads SASEGT. Trimming removed 4 bases from V and 6 bases from J, with 10 bases in between.